The TCR beta chain described here comes from a study of blood T cell repertoires in COVID-19. Study information: The United States, Italy and Spain provided the acute and convalescent COVID-19 samples.

Original processing notes: Amplification of reference gene primers was used by the study to estimate nucleated cell counts. Profiling relied on immunoSEQ multiplex PCR, and the TCRdb table lists in-frame clones only, not all of them. That table furnishes V, J and clone size, whereas the DNA furnished D and trimming. The table lists about 160,000 clones, about 92% of them singletons. Sequencing was performed on peripheral blood. The clonotype originates from a young man with COVID-19, enrolled during active disease.

CDR3 sequence reads: CASSQIRGNEQYF. CDR3 sequence (DNA): TGCGCCAGCAGCCAAATAAGAGGGAACGAGCAGTACTTC. The chain recombines TRBV4-1 with TRBJ2-7, with D possibly being TRBD2 (5 bases). Germline assignment: CDR1 MGHRA and CDR2 YSYEKL. The CDR3 covers 13 residues. V was clipped by 2 bases and J by 5 bases, with 10 bases between them.